The 22 T cell receptor beta chains below were found in one sample sequenced in a study of cytomegalovirus exposure and HLA in healthy donors. PCR primers comprised 60 Vbeta and 13 Jbeta primers. Assay: immunoSEQ multiplex PCR; the TCRdb copy retains only in-frame clones and omits some. The sample's table shows approximately 100,000 clones. The source material was PBMCs. The receptors stem from a man aged 50-59 years in good health and CMV-seronegative.

The chain combines TRBV19 with TRBJ2-7, with D maybe TRBD2 (6 bases). CDR3 size: 15 residues. Trimming removed 4 bases at V and 4 bases at J, with 17 bases between. Germline V CDR1 and CDR2: LNHDA, SQIVND (reference sequence). The CDR3 nucleotides read TGTGCCAGTAGTAGTAGGGACTGGGGTCGATACGAGCAGTACTTC. Translated: CASSSRDWGRYEQYF.

The V call is TRBV14, the J call TRBJ2-7; possible D gene TRBD1, 6 bases. V shed 0 bases and J shed 4 bases, with 13 bases lying between them. The length of the CDR3 is 15 residues. The germline CDR1 and CDR2 sequences are SGHDN and FVKESK. CDR3 loop: CASSQDVRGLYEQYF. CDR3 in DNA: TGTGCCAGCAGCCAAGATGTCAGGGGTTTGTACGAGCAGTACTTC.

This rearrangement joins TRBV7-2 to TRBJ2-7; D perhaps matches TRBD1 (6 bases). The CDR3 spans 15 residues. Looked up from germline, CDR1 is SGHTA and CDR2 is FQGNSA. The V and J ends lost 3 bases and 2 bases respectively, with 14 bases between them. The CDR3 loop is CASSLGGGAAYEQYF. The CDR3 nucleotides read TGTGCCAGCAGCTTGGGTGGGGGCGCAGCCTACGAGCAGTACTTC. The complete variable domain, with remaining parts taken from reference TRBV7-2 and TRBJ2-7, reads GAGVSQSPSNKVTEKGKDVELRCDPISGHTALYWYRQSLGQGLEFLIYFQGNSAPDKSGLPSDRFSAERTGGSVSTLTIQRTQQEDSAVYLCASSLGGGAAYEQYFGPGTRLTVT.

The V and J genes are TRBV4-3 and TRBJ2-1; D is unresolved. The CDR3 runs to 13 residues. Germline values: CDR1 LGHNA, CDR2 YSLEER. Between the trimmed V and J ends, which lost 3 bases and 4 bases, there was a span of 7 bases. Here the CDR3 reads CASSQGPYNEQFF. As DNA, the CDR3 is TGCGCCAGCAGCCAGGGCCCTTACAATGAGCAGTTCTTC.

This sequence joins TRBV13 and TRBJ2-3; a weak D match, TRBD2 (5 bases). Trimming cost V 6 bases and J 2 bases, with 15 bases left between them. The CDR3 runs 15 residues. CDR1 is PRHDT, CDR2 FYEKMQ, per germline (reference sequence). CDR3 bases: TGTGCCAGCAGGATAGAGAGGGCCCTCACAGATACGCAGTATTTT. Its translation: CASRIERALTDTQYF.

The chain has TRBV4-3 and TRBJ1-3; D is ambiguous. The CDR3 consists of 16 residues. CDR1 is LGHNA, CDR2 YSLEER, per germline. The V gene lost 0 bases and the J gene lost 0 bases, with 9 bases spanning the gap. The CDR3 region has the DNA TGCGCCAGCAGCCAAGATCGGGTGCTCTCTGGAAACACCATATATTTT. Protein product: CASSQDRVLSGNTIYF.

The rearrangement joins TRBV7-9 to TRBJ2-7, with 8 bases aligning to TRBD2. J was trimmed by 2 bases and V by 2 bases; bases with no gene match: 8. Looked up from germline, CDR1 is SEHNR and CDR2 is FQNEAQ (reference sequence). CDR3 length: 16 residues. DNA for the CDR3: TGTGCCAGCAGCTTATCGGGGGGGGGCCAGACCTACGAGCAGTACTTC. Protein: CASSLSGGGQTYEQYF.

The J gene is TRBJ2-1, the V gene TRBV7-9, with a tentative D call TRBD1 (5 bases). Trimming pared 4 bases from V and 3 bases from J, leaving 7 bases between. This CDR3 is built from 13 residues. Germline V CDR1 and CDR2: SEHNR, FQNEAQ (reference sequence). CDR3 sequence (DNA): TGTGCCAGCAGCTCAGGGTTCTACAATGAGCAGTTCTTC. It is translated as CASSSGFYNEQFF.

The rearrangement uses TRBV5-8 and TRBJ2-1, with a tentative D call TRBD2 (5 bases). CDR1 is SGHTS and CDR2 is YDEGEE in the germline V gene. V was clipped by 4 bases and J by 7 bases, with 12 bases between them. The CDR3 extends over 13 amino acids. CDR3 residues: CASSTDGINEQFF. In DNA form, the CDR3 reads TGTGCCAGCAGCACGGACGGGATAAATGAGCAGTTCTTC.

The CDR3 loop reads CASSNATGGYEQYF. CDR3 bases: TGTGCCAGCAGCAATGCAACAGGGGGCTACGAGCAGTACTTC. The chain joins TRBV21-1 to TRBJ2-7; the D segment call TRBD1 is taken from the table without a DNA check. TRBV21-1 is shown as a pseudogene. The CDR3 contains 14 residues.

This chain uses TRBV7-9 with TRBJ1-2, with D possibly matching TRBD1 (5 bases). Deletions cut 2 bases from V and 8 bases from J, with 12 bases between. Germline V gene data show CDR1 as SEHNR and CDR2 as FQNEAQ (reference sequence). The CDR3 has 13 residues. The CDR3 DNA follows: TGTGCCAGCAGCTTACCAGGACACAAGGGCTACACCTTC. It encodes CASSLPGHKGYTF.

V is TRBV4-3 and J is TRBJ2-1, with unresolved D. Trimming removed 1 base from V and 2 bases from J, with 9 bases in between. This CDR3 is built from 15 residues. Germline-derived CDR1 and CDR2 are LGHNA and YSLEER. The CDR3 sequence is CASSQGANAYNEQFF. The CDR3 DNA is TGCGCCAGCAGCCAAGGGGCAAATGCCTACAATGAGCAGTTCTTC.

The genes are TRBV6-1 and TRBJ2-5; 7 bases fit TRBD2. This CDR3 is built from 14 residues. Germline assignment: CDR1 MNHNS and CDR2 SASEGT. The J segment lost 5 bases and the V segment lost 6 bases, leaving 9 bases of the junction unmatched. The CDR3 DNA is TGTGCCAGCAGGGCAGTGGGAGGGGCGGAGACCCAGTACTTC. Translated: CASRAVGGAETQYF.

This chain links TRBV7-9 with TRBJ1-1; D remains unclear. Germline loops: CDR1 SEHNR, CDR2 FQNEAQ (reference sequence). The CDR3 has 12 residues. The ends were cut back, 5 bases at V and 11 bases at J, with 15 bases in the middle. The CDR3 DNA follows: TGTGCCAGCAGCACACCGGAGGTGGAGGCTTTCTTT. Its translation is CASSTPEVEAFF.

The genes are TRBV19 and TRBJ2-5; a weak D match, TRBD2 (6 bases). Germline CDR1 is LNHDA and CDR2 is SQIVND (reference sequence). V lost 3 bases and J lost 0, with 8 bases in between. The CDR3 runs 14 residues. In nucleotides, the CDR3 is TGTGCCAGTAGTATCGCGGGGAACCAAGAGACCCAGTACTTC. Its protein product is CASSIAGNQETQYF.

The chain links TRBV5-6 to TRBJ2-5, with a weak D call TRBD2 (6 bases). Trimming took off 4 bases at V and 5 bases at J, with 18 bases between the two ends. This CDR3 has 15 residues. Germline V lookup: CDR1 SGHDT, CDR2 YYEEEE. CDR3 bases: TGTGCCAGCAGCCCCTTAGGCGGGAATTGGGAGACCCAGTACTTC. This gives the protein CASSPLGGNWETQYF.

V gene TRBV9 combines with J gene TRBJ2-1, with D perhaps matching TRBD2 (6 bases). Germline V gene sequence: CDR1 SGDLS, CDR2 YYNGEE. The V and J ends lost 4 bases and 2 bases respectively, with 13 bases between them. The CDR3 covers 15 residues. CDR3 amino acids: CASSPSSGAYNEQFF. The CDR3 region has the DNA TGTGCCAGCAGCCCAAGCTCGGGAGCCTACAATGAGCAGTTCTTC.

V gene TRBV7-3 combines with J gene TRBJ1-4; D unresolved. Germline lookup yields CDR1 SGHTA and CDR2 FQGTGA. Trimming took off 5 bases at V and 4 bases at J, with 14 bases between the two ends. CDR3 length: 15 amino acids. The CDR3 nucleotides read TGTGCCAGCAGCCTTCGGGGAGGGTATAATGAAAAACTGTTTTTT. Protein sequence: CASSLRGGYNEKLFF.

The chain links TRBV5-4 to TRBJ1-1, with 8 bases that match TRBD1. CDR3 size: 14 residues. The V and J ends lost 5 bases and 0 bases, in that order; junction bases with no gene match: 3. CDR1 and CDR2 from the germline V gene are SGHNT and YYREEE (reference sequence). The CDR3 DNA follows: TGTGCCAGCAGGGGGACAGGATTGAACACTGAAGCTTTCTTT. Translation gives CASRGTGLNTEAFF.

CDR3 loop: CASSASGTGASYEQYF. In DNA form, the CDR3 reads TGTGCCAGCAGTGCTTCCGGGACAGGGGCCTCCTACGAGCAGTACTTC. The rearrangement joins TRBV6-1 to TRBJ2-7; 10 bases map to TRBD1. Trimming cost V 4 bases and J 0 bases; bases outside gene matches: 6. CDR1 is MNHNS and CDR2 is SASEGT in the germline V gene. CDR3 length: 16 residues.

This sequence joins TRBV7-9 and TRBJ2-3; D gene unclear. Trimming stripped 8 bases from V and 6 bases from J, with 15 bases between. The CDR3 covers 13 residues. Germline CDR1 SEHNR, CDR2 FQNEAQ (reference sequence). CDR3 nucleotides: TGTGCCAGCCAGCCTCCTAGGTGGGATACGCAGTATTTT. Encoded protein: CASQPPRWDTQYF.

The chain links TRBV7-2 to TRBJ2-7; 8 bases align to TRBD2. The CDR3 sequence is 18 residues long. Germline loops: CDR1 SGHTA, CDR2 FQGNSA. V was clipped by 1 base and J by 2 bases; unmatched bases: 13. This CDR3 reads CASSLEGGSSGRTYEQYF. In DNA, the CDR3 is TGTGCCAGCAGCTTAGAGGGAGGGTCTAGCGGGCGGACCTACGAGCAGTACTTC.